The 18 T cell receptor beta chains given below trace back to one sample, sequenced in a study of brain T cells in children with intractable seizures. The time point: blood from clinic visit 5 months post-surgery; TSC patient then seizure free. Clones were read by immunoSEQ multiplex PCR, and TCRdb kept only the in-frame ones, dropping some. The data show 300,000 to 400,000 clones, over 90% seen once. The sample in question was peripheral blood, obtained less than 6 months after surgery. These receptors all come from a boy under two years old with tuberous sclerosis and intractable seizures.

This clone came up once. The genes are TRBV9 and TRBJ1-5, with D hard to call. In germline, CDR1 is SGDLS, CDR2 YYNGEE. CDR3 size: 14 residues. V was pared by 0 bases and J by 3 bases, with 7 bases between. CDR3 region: CASSVGPSNQPQHF. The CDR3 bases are TGTGCCAGCAGCGTAGGGCCGTCCAATCAGCCCCAGCATTTT.

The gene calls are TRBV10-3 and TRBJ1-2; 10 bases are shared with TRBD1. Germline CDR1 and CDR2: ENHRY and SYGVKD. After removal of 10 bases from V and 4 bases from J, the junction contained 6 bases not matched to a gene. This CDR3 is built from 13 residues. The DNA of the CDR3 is TGTGCCACCTGGACAGGGGGTACCTATGGCTACACCTTC. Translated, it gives CATWTGGTYGYTF.

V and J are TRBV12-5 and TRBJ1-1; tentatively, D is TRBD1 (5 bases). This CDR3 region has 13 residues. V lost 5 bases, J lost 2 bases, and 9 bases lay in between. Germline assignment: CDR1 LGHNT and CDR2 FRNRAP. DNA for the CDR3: TGTGCTAGTGGTCCGGGACTCAACACTGAAGCTTTCTTT. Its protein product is CASGPGLNTEAFF.

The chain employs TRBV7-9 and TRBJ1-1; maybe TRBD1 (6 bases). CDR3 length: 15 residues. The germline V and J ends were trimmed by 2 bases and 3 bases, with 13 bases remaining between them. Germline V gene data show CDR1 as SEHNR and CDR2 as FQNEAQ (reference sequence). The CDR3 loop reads CASSLRGAWDTEAFF. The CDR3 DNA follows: TGTGCCAGCAGCTTAAGGGGGGCCTGGGACACTGAAGCTTTCTTT.

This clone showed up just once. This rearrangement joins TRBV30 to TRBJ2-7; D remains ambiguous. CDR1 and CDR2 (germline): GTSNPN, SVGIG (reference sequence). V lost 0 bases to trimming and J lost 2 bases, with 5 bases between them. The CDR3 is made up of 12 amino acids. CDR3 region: CAWSVPTYEQYF. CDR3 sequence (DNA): TGTGCCTGGAGTGTACCCACCTACGAGCAGTACTTC.

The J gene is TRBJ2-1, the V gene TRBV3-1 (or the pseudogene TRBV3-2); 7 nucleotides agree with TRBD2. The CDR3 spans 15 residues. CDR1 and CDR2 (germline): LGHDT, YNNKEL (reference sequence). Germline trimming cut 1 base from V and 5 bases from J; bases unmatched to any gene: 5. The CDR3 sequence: CASSQAGLDNNEQFF. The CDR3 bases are TGTGCCAGCAGCCAAGCCGGACTAGACAACAATGAGCAGTTCTTC.

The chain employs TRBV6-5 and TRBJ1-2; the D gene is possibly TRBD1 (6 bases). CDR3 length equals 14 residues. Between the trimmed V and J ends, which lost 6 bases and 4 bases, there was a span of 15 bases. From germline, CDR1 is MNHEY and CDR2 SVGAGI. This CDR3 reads CASRPDRIFYGYTF. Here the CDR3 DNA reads TGTGCCAGCAGACCAGACAGGATATTCTATGGCTACACCTTC.

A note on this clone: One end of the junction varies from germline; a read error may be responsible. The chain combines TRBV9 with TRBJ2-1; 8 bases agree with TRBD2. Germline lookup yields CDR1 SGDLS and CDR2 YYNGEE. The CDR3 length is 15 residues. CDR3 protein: CASSVVAGGYDEQFF. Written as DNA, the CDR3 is TGTGCCAGCAGCGTAGTTGCGGGAGGCTACGATGAGCAGTTCTTC.

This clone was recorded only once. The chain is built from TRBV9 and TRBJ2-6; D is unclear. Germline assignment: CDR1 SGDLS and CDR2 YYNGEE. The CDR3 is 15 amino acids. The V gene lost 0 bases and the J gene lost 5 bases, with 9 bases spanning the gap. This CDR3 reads CASSVAGLWANVLTF. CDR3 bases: TGTGCCAGCAGCGTAGCTGGGCTCTGGGCCAACGTCCTGACTTTC.

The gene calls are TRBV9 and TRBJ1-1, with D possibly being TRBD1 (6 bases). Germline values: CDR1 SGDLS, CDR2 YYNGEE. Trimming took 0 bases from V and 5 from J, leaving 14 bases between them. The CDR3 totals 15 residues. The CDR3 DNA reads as TGTGCCAGCAGCGTAGATTCCAGGGGTCGAACTGAAGCTTTCTTT. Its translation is CASSVDSRGRTEAFF.

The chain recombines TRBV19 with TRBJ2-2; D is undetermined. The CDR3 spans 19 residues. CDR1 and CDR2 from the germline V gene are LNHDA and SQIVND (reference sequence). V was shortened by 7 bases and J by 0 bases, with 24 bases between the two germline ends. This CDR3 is CASTIWPPERGSNTGELFF. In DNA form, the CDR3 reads TGTGCCAGTACCATATGGCCCCCCGAAAGAGGTTCGAACACCGGGGAGCTGTTTTTT.

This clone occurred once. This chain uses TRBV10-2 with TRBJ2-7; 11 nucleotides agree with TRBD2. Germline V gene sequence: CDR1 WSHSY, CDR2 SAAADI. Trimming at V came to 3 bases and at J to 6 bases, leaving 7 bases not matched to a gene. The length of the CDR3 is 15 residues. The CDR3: CASSDTSGGWGEQYF. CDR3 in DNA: TGCGCCAGCAGTGATACTAGCGGGGGTTGGGGCGAGCAGTACTTC.

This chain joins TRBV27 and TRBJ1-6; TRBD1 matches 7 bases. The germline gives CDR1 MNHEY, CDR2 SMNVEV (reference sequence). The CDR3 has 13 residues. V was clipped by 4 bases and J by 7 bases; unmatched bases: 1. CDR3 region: CASSWTGNSPLHF. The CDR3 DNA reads TGTGCCAGCAGTTGGACAGGAAATTCACCCCTCCACTTT.

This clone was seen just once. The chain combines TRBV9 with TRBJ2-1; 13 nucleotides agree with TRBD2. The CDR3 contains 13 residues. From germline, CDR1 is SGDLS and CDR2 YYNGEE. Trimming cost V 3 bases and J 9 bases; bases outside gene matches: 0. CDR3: CASSGTSGGEQFF. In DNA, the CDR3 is TGTGCCAGCAGCGGGACTAGCGGGGGTGAGCAGTTCTTC.

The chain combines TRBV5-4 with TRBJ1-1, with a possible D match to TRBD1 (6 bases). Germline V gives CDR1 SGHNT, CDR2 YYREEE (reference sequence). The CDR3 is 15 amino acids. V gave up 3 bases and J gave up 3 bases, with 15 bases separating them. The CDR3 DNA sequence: TGTGCCAGCAGCTGGGGGGGGCAAGAGGACACTGAAGCTTTCTTT. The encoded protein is CASSWGGQEDTEAFF.

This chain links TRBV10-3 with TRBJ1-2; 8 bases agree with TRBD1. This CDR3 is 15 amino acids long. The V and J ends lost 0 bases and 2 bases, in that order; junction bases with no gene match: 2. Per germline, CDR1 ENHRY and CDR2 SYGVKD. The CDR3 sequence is CAISESRGQNYGYTF. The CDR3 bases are TGTGCCATCAGTGAGTCCAGGGGGCAGAACTATGGCTACACCTTC.

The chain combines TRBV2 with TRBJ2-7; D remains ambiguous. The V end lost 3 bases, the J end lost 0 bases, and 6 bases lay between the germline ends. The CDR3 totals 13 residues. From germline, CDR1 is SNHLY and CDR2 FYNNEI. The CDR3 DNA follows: TGTGCCAGCAGTGATATTATCTCCTACGAGCAGTACTTC. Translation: CASSDIISYEQYF.

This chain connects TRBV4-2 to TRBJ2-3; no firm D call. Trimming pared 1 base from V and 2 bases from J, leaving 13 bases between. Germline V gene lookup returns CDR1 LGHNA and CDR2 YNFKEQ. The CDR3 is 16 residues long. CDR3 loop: CASSQVFSTSTDTQYF. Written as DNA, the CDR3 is TGTGCCAGCAGCCAAGTCTTCAGCACTTCCACAGATACGCAGTATTTT.